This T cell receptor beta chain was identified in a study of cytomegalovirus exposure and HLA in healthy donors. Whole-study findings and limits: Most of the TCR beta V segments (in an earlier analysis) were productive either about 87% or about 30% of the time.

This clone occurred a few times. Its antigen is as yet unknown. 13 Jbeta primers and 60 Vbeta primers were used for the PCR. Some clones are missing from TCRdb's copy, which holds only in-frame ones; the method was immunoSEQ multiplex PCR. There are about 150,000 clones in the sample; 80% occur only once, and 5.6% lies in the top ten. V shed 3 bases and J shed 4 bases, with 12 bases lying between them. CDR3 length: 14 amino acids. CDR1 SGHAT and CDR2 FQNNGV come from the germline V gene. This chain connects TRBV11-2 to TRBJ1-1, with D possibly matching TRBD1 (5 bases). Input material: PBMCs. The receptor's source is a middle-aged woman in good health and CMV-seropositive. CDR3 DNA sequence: TGTGCCAGCAGCTTCGGGGGTGGGGGCACTGAAGCTTTCTTT. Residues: CASSFGGGGTEAFF.